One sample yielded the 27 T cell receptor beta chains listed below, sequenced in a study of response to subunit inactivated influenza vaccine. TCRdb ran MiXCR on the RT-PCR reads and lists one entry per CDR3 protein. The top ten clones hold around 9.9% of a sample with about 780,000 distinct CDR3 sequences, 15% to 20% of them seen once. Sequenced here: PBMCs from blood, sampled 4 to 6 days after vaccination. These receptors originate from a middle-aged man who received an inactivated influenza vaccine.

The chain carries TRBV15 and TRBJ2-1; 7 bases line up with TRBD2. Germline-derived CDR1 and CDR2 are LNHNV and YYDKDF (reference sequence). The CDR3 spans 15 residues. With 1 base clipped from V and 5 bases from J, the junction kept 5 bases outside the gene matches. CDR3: CATSRAAGPDNEQFF. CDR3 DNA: TGTGCCACCAGCAGAGCAGCGGGACCAGACAATGAGCAGTTCTTC.

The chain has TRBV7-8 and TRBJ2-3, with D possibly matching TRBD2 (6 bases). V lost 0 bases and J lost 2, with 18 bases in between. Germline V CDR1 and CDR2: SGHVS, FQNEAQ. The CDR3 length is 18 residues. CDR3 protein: CASSLAERGGTLTDTQYF. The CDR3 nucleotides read TGTGCCAGCAGCTTAGCGGAACGTGGGGGGACCCTCACAGATACGCAGTATTTT.

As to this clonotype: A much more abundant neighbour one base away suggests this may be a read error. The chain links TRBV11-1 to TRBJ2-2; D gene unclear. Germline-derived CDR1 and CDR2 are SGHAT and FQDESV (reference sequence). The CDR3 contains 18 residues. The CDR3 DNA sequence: TGTGCCAGCAGCTTAGTGAGTTTAATCTTCGCGAACACCGAGGAGCTGTTTTTT. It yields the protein CASSLVSLIFANTEELFF.

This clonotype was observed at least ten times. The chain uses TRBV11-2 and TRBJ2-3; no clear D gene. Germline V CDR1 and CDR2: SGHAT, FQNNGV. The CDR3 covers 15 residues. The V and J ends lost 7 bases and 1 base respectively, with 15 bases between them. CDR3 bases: TGTGCCAGCACCCCCCGGGCTTTACGCACAGATACGCAGTATTTT. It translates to CASTPRALRTDTQYF.

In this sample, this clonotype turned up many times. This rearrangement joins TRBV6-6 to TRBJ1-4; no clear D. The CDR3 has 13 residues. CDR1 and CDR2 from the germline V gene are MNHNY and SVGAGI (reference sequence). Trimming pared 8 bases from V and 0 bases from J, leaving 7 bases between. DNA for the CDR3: TGTGCCAGCCGGCGGACAACTAATGAAAAACTGTTTTTT. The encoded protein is CASRRTTNEKLFF.

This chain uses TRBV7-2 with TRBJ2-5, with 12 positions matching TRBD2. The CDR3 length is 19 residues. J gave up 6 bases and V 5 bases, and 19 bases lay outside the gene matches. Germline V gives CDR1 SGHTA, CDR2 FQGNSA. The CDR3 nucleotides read TGTGCCAGCAGCCTTAGCCCGGGACTAGCGGGCTCTCGTCGGAAGACCCAGTACTTC. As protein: CASSLSPGLAGSRRKTQYF.

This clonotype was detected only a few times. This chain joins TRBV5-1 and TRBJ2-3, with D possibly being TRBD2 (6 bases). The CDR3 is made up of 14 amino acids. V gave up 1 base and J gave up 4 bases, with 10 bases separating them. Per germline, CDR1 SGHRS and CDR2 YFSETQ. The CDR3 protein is CASSLWGESDTQYF. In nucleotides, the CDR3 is TGCGCCAGCAGCTTGTGGGGGGAGTCAGATACGCAGTATTTT. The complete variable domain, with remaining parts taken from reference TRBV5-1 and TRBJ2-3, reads KAGVTQTPRYLIKTRGQQVTLSCSPISGHRSVSWYQQTPGQGLQFLFEYFSETQRNKGNFPGRFSGRQFSNSRSEMNVSTLELGDSALYLCASSLWGESDTQYFGPGTRLTVL.

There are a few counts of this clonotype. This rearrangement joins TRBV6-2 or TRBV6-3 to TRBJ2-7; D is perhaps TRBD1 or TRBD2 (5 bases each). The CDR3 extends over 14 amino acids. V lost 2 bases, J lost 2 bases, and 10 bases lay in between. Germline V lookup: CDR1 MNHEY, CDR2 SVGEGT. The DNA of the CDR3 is TGTGCCAGCAGTTACGGGGACGCTGCCTACGAGCAGTACTTC. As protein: CASSYGDAAYEQYF.

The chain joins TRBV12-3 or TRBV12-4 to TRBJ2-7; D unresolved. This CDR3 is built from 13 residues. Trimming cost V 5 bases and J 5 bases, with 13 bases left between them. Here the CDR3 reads CASSLLMTHEQYF. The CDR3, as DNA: TGTGCCAGCAGTCTCTTAATGACACACGAGCAGTACTTC.

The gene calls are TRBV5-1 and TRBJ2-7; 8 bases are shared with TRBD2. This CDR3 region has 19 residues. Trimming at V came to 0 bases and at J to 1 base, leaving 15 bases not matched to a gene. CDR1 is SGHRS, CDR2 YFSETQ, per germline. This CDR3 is CASSLEGTGAGGLSYEQYF. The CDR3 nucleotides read TGCGCCAGCAGCTTGGAGGGGACTGGCGCGGGGGGCCTTTCCTACGAGCAGTACTTC.

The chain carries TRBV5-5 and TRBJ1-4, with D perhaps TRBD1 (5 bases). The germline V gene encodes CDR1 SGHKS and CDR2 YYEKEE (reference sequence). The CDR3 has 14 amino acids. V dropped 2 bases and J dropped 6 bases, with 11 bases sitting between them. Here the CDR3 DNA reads TGTGCCAGCAGCTTTGCGGGGGACCATGAAAAACTGTTTTTT. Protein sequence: CASSFAGDHEKLFF.

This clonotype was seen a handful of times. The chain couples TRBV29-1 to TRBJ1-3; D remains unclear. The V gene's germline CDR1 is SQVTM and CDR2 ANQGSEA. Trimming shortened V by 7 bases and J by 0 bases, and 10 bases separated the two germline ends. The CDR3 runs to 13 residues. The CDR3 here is CSATAGSGNTIYF. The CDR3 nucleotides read TGCAGCGCGACGGCAGGCTCTGGAAACACCATATATTTT. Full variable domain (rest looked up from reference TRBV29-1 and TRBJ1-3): SAVISQKPSRDICQRGTSLTIQCQVDSQVTMMFWYRQQPGQSLTLIATANQGSEATYESGFVIDKFPISRPNLTFSTLTVSNMSPEDSSIYLCSATAGSGNTIYFGEGSWLTVV.

The CDR3 region is CASSFPWGGSNEQFF. Here the CDR3 DNA reads TGTGCCAGCAGTTTTCCGTGGGGGGGTTCCAATGAGCAGTTCTTC. The chain carries TRBV12-3 or TRBV12-4 and TRBJ2-1, with TRBD2 identical over 7 bases. The V gene end was trimmed by 3 bases and the J gene end by 6 bases; junction bases not matched to a gene: 8. The CDR3 extends over 15 amino acids.

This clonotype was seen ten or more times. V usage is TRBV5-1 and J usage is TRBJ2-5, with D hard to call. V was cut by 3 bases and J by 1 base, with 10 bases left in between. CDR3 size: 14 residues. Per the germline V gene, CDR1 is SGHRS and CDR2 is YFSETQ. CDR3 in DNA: TGCGCCAGCAGCTCGACGGGCCGCCAAGAGACCCAGTACTTC. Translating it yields CASSSTGRQETQYF.

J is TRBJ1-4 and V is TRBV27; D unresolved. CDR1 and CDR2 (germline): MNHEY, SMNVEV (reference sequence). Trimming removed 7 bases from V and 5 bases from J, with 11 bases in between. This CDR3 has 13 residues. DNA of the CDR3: TGTGCCAGCACAAGACGGTTGAATGAAAAACTGTTTTTT. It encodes CASTRRLNEKLFF. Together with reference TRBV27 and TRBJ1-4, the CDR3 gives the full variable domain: EAQVTQNPRYLITVTGKKLTVTCSQNMNHEYMSWYRQDPGLGLRQIYYSMNVEVTDKGDVPEGYKVSRKEKRNFPLILESPSPNQTSLYFCASTRRLNEKLFFGSGTQLSVL.

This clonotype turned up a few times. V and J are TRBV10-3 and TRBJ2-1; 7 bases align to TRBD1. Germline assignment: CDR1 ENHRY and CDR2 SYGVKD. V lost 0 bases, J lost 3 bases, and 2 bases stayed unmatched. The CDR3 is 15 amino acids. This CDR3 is CAISESNRGYNEQFF. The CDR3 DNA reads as TGTGCCATCAGTGAGTCGAACAGGGGCTACAATGAGCAGTTCTTC.

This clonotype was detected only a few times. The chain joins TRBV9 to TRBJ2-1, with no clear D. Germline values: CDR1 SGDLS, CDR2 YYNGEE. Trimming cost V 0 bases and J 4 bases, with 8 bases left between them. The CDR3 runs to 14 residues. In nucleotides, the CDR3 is TGTGCCAGCAGCGTAGGGGCAGCTTACAATGAGCAGTTCTTC. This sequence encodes CASSVGAAYNEQFF.

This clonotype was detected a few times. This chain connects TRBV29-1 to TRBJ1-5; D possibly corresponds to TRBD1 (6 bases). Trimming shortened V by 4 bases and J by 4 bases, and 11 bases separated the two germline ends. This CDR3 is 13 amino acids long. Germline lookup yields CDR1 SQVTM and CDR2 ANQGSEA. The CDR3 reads CSVGGTRNQPQHF. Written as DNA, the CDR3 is TGCAGCGTTGGGGGGACACGAAATCAGCCCCAGCATTTT.

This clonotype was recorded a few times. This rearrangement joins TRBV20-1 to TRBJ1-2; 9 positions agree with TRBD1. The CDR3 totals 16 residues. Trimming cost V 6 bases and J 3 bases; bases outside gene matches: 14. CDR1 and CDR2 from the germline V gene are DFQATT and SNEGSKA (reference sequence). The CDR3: CSATRDRDSKDYGYTF. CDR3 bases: TGCAGTGCCACCCGGGACAGGGACTCAAAGGACTATGGCTACACCTTC.

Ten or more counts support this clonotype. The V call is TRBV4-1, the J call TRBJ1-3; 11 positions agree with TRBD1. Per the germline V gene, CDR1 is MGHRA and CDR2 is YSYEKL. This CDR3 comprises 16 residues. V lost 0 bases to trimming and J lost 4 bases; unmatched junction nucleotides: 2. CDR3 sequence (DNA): TGCGCCAGCAGCCAAGATAGGACAGGGGGCGGAAACACCATATATTTT. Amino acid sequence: CASSQDRTGGGNTIYF.

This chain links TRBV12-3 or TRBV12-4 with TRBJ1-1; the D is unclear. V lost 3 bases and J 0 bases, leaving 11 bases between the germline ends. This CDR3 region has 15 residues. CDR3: CASSFSPGLNTEAFF. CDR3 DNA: TGTGCCAGCAGTTTTTCTCCAGGTCTGAACACTGAAGCTTTCTTT.

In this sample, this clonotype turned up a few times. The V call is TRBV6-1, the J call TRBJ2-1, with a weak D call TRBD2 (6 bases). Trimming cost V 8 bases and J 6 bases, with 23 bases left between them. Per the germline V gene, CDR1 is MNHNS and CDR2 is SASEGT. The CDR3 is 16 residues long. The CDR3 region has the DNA TGTGCCAGCGGCAAACGGGAGACACTTTTCGTCAATGAGCAGTTCTTC. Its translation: CASGKRETLFVNEQFF.

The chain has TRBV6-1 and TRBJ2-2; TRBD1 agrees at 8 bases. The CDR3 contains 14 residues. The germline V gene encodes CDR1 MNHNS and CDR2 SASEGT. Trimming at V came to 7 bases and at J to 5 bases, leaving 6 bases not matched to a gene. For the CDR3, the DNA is TGTGCCAGCAATACACAGGGGGGAACCGGGGAGCTGTTTTTT. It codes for CASNTQGGTGELFF.

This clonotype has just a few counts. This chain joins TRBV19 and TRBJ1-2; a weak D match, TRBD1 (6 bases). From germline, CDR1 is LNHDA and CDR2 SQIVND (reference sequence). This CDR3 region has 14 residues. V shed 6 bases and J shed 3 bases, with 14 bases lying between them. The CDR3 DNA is TGTGCCAGTAGCGATGGACAGCTAGACTATGGCTACACCTTC. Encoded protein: CASSDGQLDYGYTF.

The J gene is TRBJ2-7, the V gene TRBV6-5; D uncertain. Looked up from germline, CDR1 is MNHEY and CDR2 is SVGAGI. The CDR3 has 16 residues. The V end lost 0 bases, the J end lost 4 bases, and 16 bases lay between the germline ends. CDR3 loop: CASSYSVGRYSYEQYF. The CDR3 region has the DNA TGTGCCAGCAGTTACTCGGTCGGCCGATACTCATACGAGCAGTACTTC.

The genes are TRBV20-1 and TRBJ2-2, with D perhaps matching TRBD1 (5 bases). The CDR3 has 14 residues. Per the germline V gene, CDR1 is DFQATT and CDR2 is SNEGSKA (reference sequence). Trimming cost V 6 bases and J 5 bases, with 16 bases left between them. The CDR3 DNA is TGCAGTGCCACCCCTCATGCAGGGACCGGGGAGCTGTTTTTT. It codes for CSATPHAGTGELFF.

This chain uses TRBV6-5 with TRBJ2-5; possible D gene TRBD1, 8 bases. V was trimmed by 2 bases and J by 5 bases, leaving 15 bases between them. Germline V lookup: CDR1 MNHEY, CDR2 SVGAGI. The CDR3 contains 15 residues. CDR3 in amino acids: CASSYTTGGGETQYF. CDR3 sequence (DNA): TGTGCCAGCAGTTACACCACAGGGGGGGGCGAGACCCAGTACTTC.